This TCR beta chain comes out of a study of human T cells and chemical hapten exposure. Looking at the study overall: An area of 2 cm by 2 cm on upper inner arm skin received 2% DPC for sensitization. Yields of TCR per sample differed, chiefly owing to small differences in pooled library volume.

Germline loops: CDR1 SQVTM, CDR2 ANQGSEA. The V end lost 4 bases, the J end lost 5 bases, and 8 bases lay between the germline ends. The CDR3 loop spans 12 amino acids. General observations from the study: Expanded TCR sets contained significantly more large CDR3 similarity clusters than controls. No change in TCRs above 1 in 1000 frequency was produced by DPC sensitization.

Time point given: patch test 3, about 24 weeks after DPC sensitization. The treatment: therapeutic diphenylcyclopropenone sensitization with weekly scalp DPC. Only a few counts were recorded for this clonotype. Its antigen remains unidentified. TCRdb reanalysed the RACE reads using MiXCR and keeps one entry per CDR3 protein. Here the sample spans 85,000 to 100,000 distinct CDR3 sequences, roughly 27% being singletons. This chain uses TRBV29-1 with TRBJ1-4; D is unresolved. The TCR sequence derives from a man aged 35-49 years with alopecia areata. Some clones in this sample may be carry-over from other donors' samples. The material was whole blood, obtained in connection with sensitization to the hapten diphenylcyclopropenone (DPC). CDR3 region: CSVAVGNEKLFF. As DNA, the CDR3 is TGCAGCGTTGCTGTAGGGAATGAAAAACTGTTTTTT.